Listed below are T cell receptor beta chains from one sample, sequenced in a study of naive CD8 T cells in extremely preterm neonates. Method: immunoSEQ multiplex PCR; TCRdb's copy keeps in-frame clones and lacks some. The sample carries several thousand clones, about 98% recorded once. The specimen was naive CD8+ T cells from blood. These receptors came from a human donor in good health. Each CDR3 is given with its conserved first and last residue. A D gene is named only where the DNA matches it firmly. The listing skips clone size in some rows; elsewhere it reads once, few, many or a size class.

D gene: TRBD2
V gene: TRBV11-2
J gene: TRBJ2-7
clone size: -
CDR3 protein: CASSVSGGGSYEQYF
CDR3 DNA: TGTGCCAGCAGCGTAAGCGGGGGGGGCTCCTACGAGCAGTACTTC

D gene: -
V gene: TRBV15
J gene: TRBJ2-7
clone size: -
CDR3 protein: CATSRDRGQLREQYF
CDR3 DNA: TGTGCCACCAGCAGAGATCGGGGACAACTCCGCGAGCAGTACTTC

D gene: -
V gene: TRBV30
J gene: TRBJ1-1
clone size: once
CDR3 protein: CAWTAFGRSTEAFF
CDR3 DNA: TGTGCCTGGACAGCCTTCGGGAGGAGCACTGAAGCTTTCTTT

D gene: TRBD2
V gene: TRBV19
J gene: TRBJ2-7
clone size: -
CDR3 protein: CASSPLAGDAYEQYF
CDR3 DNA: TGTGCCAGTAGTCCACTAGCGGGAGATGCCTACGAGCAGTACTTC

D gene: TRBD1
V gene: TRBV6-1
J gene: TRBJ1-1
clone size: once
CDR3 protein: CASSAEGQGSWNTEAFF
CDR3 DNA: TGTGCCAGCAGTGCCGAGGGACAGGGCTCGTGGAACACTGAAGCTTTCTTT

D gene: -
V gene: TRBV19
J gene: TRBJ1-1
clone size: -
CDR3 protein: CASSIVGGDTEAFF
CDR3 DNA: TGTGCCAGTAGTATAGTCGGAGGGGACACTGAAGCTTTCTTT

D gene: -
V gene: TRBV2
J gene: TRBJ1-2
clone size: -
CDR3 protein: CATRQLYGYTF
CDR3 DNA: TGTGCCACCCGACAGCTTTATGGCTACACCTTC

D gene: -
V gene: TRBV21-1
J gene: TRBJ1-5
clone size: -
CDR3 protein: CASSNNRGCNQPQHF
CDR3 DNA: TGTGCCAGCAGCAATAACAGGGGTTGCAATCAGCCCCAGCATTTT

D gene: TRBD2
V gene: TRBV27
J gene: TRBJ2-5
clone size: -
CDR3 protein: CASSPASGSRETQYF
CDR3 DNA: TGTGCCAGCAGCCCCGCAAGCGGGAGTAGAGAGACCCAGTACTTC

D gene: TRBD1
V gene: TRBV9
J gene: TRBJ1-3
clone size: -
CDR3 protein: CASSATGGSDTIYF
CDR3 DNA: TGTGCCAGCAGCGCCACAGGGGGCTCGGACACCATATATTTT

D gene: -
V gene: TRBV7-6
J gene: TRBJ1-1
clone size: -
CDR3 protein: CASSGGAEAFF
CDR3 DNA: TGTGCCAGCAGCGGCGGGGCTGAAGCTTTCTTT

D gene: -
V gene: TRBV7-2
J gene: TRBJ1-4
clone size: -
CDR3 protein: CASSLGGEYPNEKLFF
CDR3 DNA: TGTGCCAGCAGCTTAGGGGGGGAATATCCTAATGAAAAACTGTTTTTT

D gene: TRBD1
V gene: TRBV7-9
J gene: TRBJ2-1
clone size: -
CDR3 protein: CASSLSTGGYNEQFF
CDR3 DNA: TGTGCCAGCAGCTTGTCGACAGGGGGCTACAATGAGCAGTTCTTC

D gene: TRBD1
V gene: TRBV30
J gene: TRBJ1-1
clone size: -
CDR3 protein: CAWSPGTGRANTEAFF
CDR3 DNA: TGTGCCTGGAGTCCAGGGACAGGGAGGGCGAACACTGAAGCTTTCTTT

D gene: -
V gene: TRBV19
J gene: TRBJ2-7
clone size: -
CDR3 protein: CASSGGTDKIF
CDR3 DNA: TGTGCCAGTAGTGGAGGTACTGATAAGATCTTC

D gene: TRBD1
V gene: TRBV27
J gene: TRBJ1-5
clone size: -
CDR3 protein: CASSHPGQSNQPQHF
CDR3 DNA: TGTGCCAGCAGCCATCCGGGACAGAGCAATCAGCCCCAGCATTTT

D gene: -
V gene: TRBV5-6
J gene: TRBJ1-4
clone size: -
CDR3 protein: CASSKPELGEATNEKLFF
CDR3 DNA: TGTGCCAGCAGCAAACCAGAGTTGGGAGAGGCAACTAATGAAAAACTGTTTTTT

D gene: -
V gene: TRBV4-1
J gene: TRBJ2-7
clone size: once
CDR3 protein: CASSQDSVTGPIREQYF
CDR3 DNA: TGCGCCAGCAGCCAAGATTCGGTCACAGGGCCGATAAGGGAGCAGTACTTC

D gene: TRBD2
V gene: TRBV6-5
J gene: TRBJ2-1
clone size: -
CDR3 protein: CASKAGGSLYNEQFF
CDR3 DNA: TGTGCCAGCAAAGCGGGGGGTAGCCTCTACAATGAGCAGTTCTTC

D gene: TRBD1
V gene: TRBV28
J gene: TRBJ2-7
clone size: -
CDR3 protein: CASSLTTGSYEQYF
CDR3 DNA: TGTGCCAGCAGTTTGACGACAGGGTCCTACGAGCAGTACTTC

D gene: -
V gene: TRBV28
J gene: TRBJ2-5
clone size: -
CDR3 protein: CASSHLGGQLQEKTQYF
CDR3 DNA: TGTGCCAGCAGTCACCTAGGAGGGCAACTTCAGGAGAAGACCCAGTACTTC

D gene: TRBD2
V gene: TRBV2
J gene: TRBJ2-3
clone size: -
CDR3 protein: CASSDLGGSGRERDTQYF
CDR3 DNA: TGTGCCAGCAGTGACCTTGGCGGTAGCGGGAGGGAAAGGGATACGCAGTATTTT

D gene: TRBD2
V gene: TRBV11-3
J gene: TRBJ2-3
clone size: -
CDR3 protein: CASSFHSGSTDTQYF
CDR3 DNA: TGTGCCAGCAGCTTTCATAGCGGGAGCACAGATACGCAGTATTTT

D gene: -
V gene: TRBV10-3
J gene: TRBJ2-1
clone size: -
CDR3 protein: CAISEQARRGNEQFF
CDR3 DNA: TGTGCCATCAGTGAGCAAGCTCGCCGGGGCAATGAGCAGTTCTTC

D gene: TRBD1
V gene: TRBV11-2
J gene: TRBJ2-7
clone size: -
CDR3 protein: CASSLDTTGGGEQYF
CDR3 DNA: TGTGCCAGCAGCTTAGATACTACAGGGGGTGGAGAGCAGTACTTC

D gene: TRBD1
V gene: TRBV27
J gene: TRBJ1-2
clone size: -
CDR3 protein: CASSPTGSYGYTF
CDR3 DNA: TGTGCCAGCAGTCCGACAGGGTCGTATGGCTACACCTTC

D gene: TRBD1
V gene: TRBV28
J gene: TRBJ1-1
clone size: -
CDR3 protein: CASSLGDSVLHRGTEAFF
CDR3 DNA: TGTGCCAGCAGTTTAGGGGATTCTGTTCTCCACAGGGGGACTGAAGCTTTCTTT

D gene: TRBD1
V gene: TRBV11-2
J gene: TRBJ2-7
clone size: -
CDR3 protein: CASSLDKGAPQYF
CDR3 DNA: TGTGCCAGCAGCTTAGATAAGGGGGCGCCGCAGTACTTC

D gene: -
V gene: TRBV9
J gene: TRBJ2-6
clone size: -
CDR3 protein: CASSVTGHSASGANVLTF
CDR3 DNA: TGTGCCAGCAGCGTGACGGGACATAGTGCCTCTGGGGCCAACGTCCTGACTTTC

D gene: TRBD2
V gene: TRBV7-9
J gene: TRBJ2-7
clone size: -
CDR3 protein: CASSSTERESHYEQYF
CDR3 DNA: TGTGCCAGCAGCTCAACTGAGCGGGAGAGTCATTACGAGCAGTACTTC

D gene: TRBD2
V gene: TRBV28
J gene: TRBJ2-1
clone size: -
CDR3 protein: CASSLVFDGTSVYNEQFF
CDR3 DNA: TGTGCCAGCAGTTTAGTTTTCGACGGGACTAGCGTCTACAATGAGCAGTTCTTC

D gene: TRBD2
V gene: TRBV4-1
J gene: TRBJ2-2
clone size: once
CDR3 protein: CASSQRDLILAGNTGELFF
CDR3 DNA: TGCGCCAGCAGCCAACGAGACCTAATACTAGCGGGTAACACCGGGGAGCTGTTTTTT

D gene: TRBD2
V gene: TRBV9
J gene: TRBJ2-7
clone size: -
CDR3 protein: CASSVGPGRDEQYF
CDR3 DNA: TGTGCCAGCAGCGTAGGTCCAGGGAGGGACGAGCAGTACTTC

D gene: TRBD2
V gene: TRBV7-2
J gene: TRBJ2-1
clone size: -
CDR3 protein: CTSILVAGDGQFF
CDR3 DNA: TGTACCAGCATACTAGTAGCGGGAGATGGTCAGTTCTTC

D gene: -
V gene: TRBV19
J gene: TRBJ2-5
clone size: -
CDR3 protein: CASSIDKGITETQYF
CDR3 DNA: TGTGCCAGTAGTATAGATAAGGGGATTACAGAGACCCAGTACTTC

D gene: -
V gene: TRBV29-1
J gene: TRBJ1-2
clone size: once
CDR3 protein: CSVWQAYGYTF
CDR3 DNA: TGCAGCGTTTGGCAGGCCTATGGCTACACCTTC

D gene: -
V gene: TRBV7-2
J gene: TRBJ1-5
clone size: -
CDR3 protein: CASSPGSQPQHF
CDR3 DNA: TGTGCCAGCAGCCCGGGTTCCCAGCCCCAGCATTTT

D gene: -
V gene: TRBV5-6
J gene: TRBJ1-5
clone size: -
CDR3 protein: CASSLGAQPQHF
CDR3 DNA: TGTGCCAGCAGCTTAGGGGCACAGCCCCAGCATTTT

D gene: -
V gene: TRBV12-5
J gene: TRBJ2-3
clone size: -
CDR3 protein: CASGLGGYTDTQYF
CDR3 DNA: TGTGCTAGTGGTTTAGGAGGGTACACAGATACGCAGTATTTT

D gene: TRBD2
V gene: TRBV29-1
J gene: TRBJ2-7
clone size: -
CDR3 protein: CSVVLGGIGYEQYF
CDR3 DNA: TGCAGCGTTGTGCTGGGGGGGATCGGCTACGAGCAGTACTTC

D gene: -
V gene: TRBV7-3
J gene: TRBJ1-1
clone size: -
CDR3 protein: CASSLGGSTEAFF
CDR3 DNA: TGTGCCAGCAGTCTCGGGGGTAGCACTGAAGCTTTCTTT

D gene: TRBD2
V gene: TRBV7-9
J gene: TRBJ2-7
clone size: -
CDR3 protein: CASGPGAGALREQYF
CDR3 DNA: TGTGCCAGCGGACCCGGAGCGGGAGCTTTACGCGAGCAGTACTTC

D gene: TRBD1
V gene: TRBV30
J gene: TRBJ2-7
clone size: -
CDR3 protein: CAWSRVPGQGHEQYF
CDR3 DNA: TGTGCCTGGAGCCGTGTCCCGGGACAGGGCCACGAGCAGTACTTC

D gene: TRBD2
V gene: TRBV9
J gene: TRBJ2-1
clone size: -
CDR3 protein: CASSPGGREQFF
CDR3 DNA: TGTGCCAGCAGCCCGGGGGGGCGGGAGCAGTTCTTC

D gene: TRBD1
V gene: TRBV9
J gene: TRBJ2-6
clone size: -
CDR3 protein: CASSATGGSSGANVLTF
CDR3 DNA: TGTGCCAGCAGCGCGACAGGGGGAAGCTCTGGGGCCAACGTCCTGACTTTC

D gene: -
V gene: TRBV9
J gene: TRBJ2-1
clone size: -
CDR3 protein: CASSPIQADNEQFF
CDR3 DNA: TGTGCCAGCAGCCCCATCCAAGCGGACAATGAGCAGTTCTTC

D gene: -
V gene: TRBV12-5
J gene: TRBJ2-2
clone size: once
CDR3 protein: CASGPRDSTGELFF
CDR3 DNA: TGTGCTAGTGGCCCCCGAGACAGCACCGGGGAGCTGTTTTTT

D gene: -
V gene: TRBV27
J gene: TRBJ1-5
clone size: once
CDR3 protein: CASTDMSGSSNQPQHF
CDR3 DNA: TGTGCCAGCACCGATATGTCGGGGAGTAGCAATCAGCCCCAGCATTTT

D gene: TRBD1
V gene: TRBV9
J gene: TRBJ2-7
clone size: -
CDR3 protein: CASSAGDRSYEQYF
CDR3 DNA: TGTGCCAGCAGCGCAGGGGACAGGTCCTACGAGCAGTACTTC

D gene: -
V gene: TRBV27
J gene: TRBJ1-5
clone size: -
CDR3 protein: CASSLTGGQPQHF
CDR3 DNA: TGTGCCAGCAGCCTAACAGGCGGTCAGCCCCAGCATTTT

D gene: -
V gene: TRBV7-9
J gene: TRBJ1-5
clone size: -
CDR3 protein: CASSLGSGNSNQPQHF
CDR3 DNA: TGTGCCAGCAGCTTAGGTTCAGGGAATAGCAATCAGCCCCAGCATTTT

D gene: TRBD2
V gene: TRBV6-5
J gene: TRBJ2-2
clone size: -
CDR3 protein: CASSPYGLATGELFF
CDR3 DNA: TGTGCCAGCAGTCCGTATGGACTAGCGACCGGGGAGCTGTTTTTT

D gene: TRBD1
V gene: TRBV5-6
J gene: TRBJ1-5
clone size: -
CDR3 protein: CASSYGQGDQPQHF
CDR3 DNA: TGTGCCAGCAGTTACGGACAGGGGGATCAGCCCCAGCATTTT

D gene: TRBD2
V gene: TRBV28
J gene: TRBJ2-7
clone size: once
CDR3 protein: CASSRSGGTSGVTYEQYF
CDR3 DNA: TGTGCCAGCAGTCGGAGCGGAGGGACTAGCGGGGTGACCTACGAGCAGTACTTC

D gene: -
V gene: TRBV27
J gene: TRBJ1-2
clone size: -
CDR3 protein: CASSLSPWYGYGYTF
CDR3 DNA: TGTGCCAGCAGTTTATCTCCCTGGTACGGCTATGGCTACACCTTC

D gene: TRBD2
V gene: TRBV19
J gene: TRBJ2-1
clone size: -
CDR3 protein: CASSIGLAGHNEQFF
CDR3 DNA: TGTGCCAGTAGTATCGGCCTAGCGGGGCACAATGAGCAGTTCTTC

D gene: TRBD2
V gene: TRBV2
J gene: TRBJ2-1
clone size: -
CDR3 protein: CASSGTSGGDSYNEQFF
CDR3 DNA: TGTGCCAGCAGCGGGACTAGCGGGGGGGACTCCTACAATGAGCAGTTCTTC

D gene: -
V gene: TRBV4-1
J gene: TRBJ2-7
clone size: -
CDR3 protein: CASSQGSGSSEQYF
CDR3 DNA: TGCGCCAGCAGCCAAGGGTCAGGGTCGAGCGAGCAGTACTTC